What follows are 2 T cell receptor beta chains derived from one specimen sequenced in a study of CD8 T cells in ankylosing spondylitis. Antigens of these TCRs are unknown. Study results and caveats: Ankylosing spondylitis blood appeared to be characterized by a TCR beta motif of roughly eight highly homologous variants.

TCRdb processed the 5' RACE reads anew with MiXCR; each CDR3 protein has one entry. Of 650,000 to 800,000 distinct CDR3 sequences listed, around 20% are singletons. Source material: blood, either unsorted or a sorted T cell fraction (not recorded which). The receptor set was obtained from a male donor with ankylosing spondylitis.

In this sample, this clonotype turned up a few times. This rearrangement joins TRBV5-1 to TRBJ1-1; no reliable D call. The CDR3 length is 14 residues. V dropped 3 bases and J dropped 3 bases, with 12 bases sitting between them. CDR1 SGHRS and CDR2 YFSETQ come from the germline V gene. The CDR3: CASSSHLGDTEAFF. The CDR3 coding sequence is TGCGCCAGCAGCTCGCACCTGGGCGACACTGAAGCTTTCTTT.

The chain links TRBV7-9 to TRBJ1-2; a weak D match, TRBD1 (6 bases). CDR1 and CDR2 from the germline V gene are SEHNR and FQNEAQ (reference sequence). The CDR3 sequence is 16 residues long. Trimming stripped 3 bases from V and 6 bases from J, with 20 bases between. The CDR3 DNA reads as TGTGCCAGCAGCTTGGTGTCGCGGGGGCCGGTGGATGGCTACACCTTC. Amino acid sequence: CASSLVSRGPVDGYTF.